The 24 T cell receptor beta chains given below trace back to one sample, sequenced in a study of shared clonotypes between healthy human individuals. The method was immunoSEQ multiplex PCR; TCRdb's version includes in-frame clones alone and lacks a portion of them. This table holds some 2 million clones, roughly 95% found once. Sequenced input: naive CD4+ T cells sorted from blood. Subset in this sample: CD45RA+ positively selected. The receptors stem from a man aged 18 to 29 in good health.

The chain combines TRBV7-7 with TRBJ2-7, with D unresolved. CDR1 and CDR2 (germline): SSHAT, FNYEAQ (reference sequence). CDR3 length: 8 amino acids. The CDR3, as DNA: TGTGCTACCTACGAGCAGTACTTC. It specifies CATYEQYF.

This chain joins TRBV11-2 and TRBJ2-3, with a weak D call TRBD1 (5 bases). V was pared by 0 bases and J by 0 bases, with 19 bases between. This CDR3 spans 19 amino acids. CDR1 is SGHAT and CDR2 is FQNNGV in the germline V gene. CDR3 residues: CASSLDIGAARASTDTQYF. The CDR3, as DNA: TGTGCCAGCAGCTTAGATATTGGGGCAGCCCGTGCTAGCACAGATACGCAGTATTTT. The whole variable domain, filled in from reference TRBV11-2 and TRBJ2-3, reads EAGVAQSPRYKIIEKRQSVAFWCNPISGHATLYWYQQILGQGPKLLIQFQNNGVVDDSQLPKDRFSAERLKGVDSTLKIQPAKLEDSAVYLCASSLDIGAARASTDTQYFGPGTRLTVL.

J is TRBJ2-3 and V is TRBV30, with D tentatively TRBD2 (5 bases). In germline, CDR1 is GTSNPN, CDR2 SVGIG (reference sequence). This CDR3 is built from 14 residues. V was clipped by 4 bases and J by 5 bases, with 16 bases between them. The CDR3 DNA reads TGTGCCTGGAAAATAGCTGACGGACTAGATACGCAGTATTTT. Translating it yields CAWKIADGLDTQYF.

Regarding this clone: Germline and junction disagree at one end, which may indicate a read error. The CDR3 is CASLQGAQTSRGDF. CDR3 bases: TGTGCCAGCCTACAGGGGGCGCAGACAAGTAGGGGGGATTTC. The V gene is TRBV14, the J gene TRBJ2-7; TRBD1 matches at 9 bases. Germline-derived CDR1 and CDR2 are SGHDN and FVKESK. This CDR3 is 14 amino acids long.

The chain's CDR3 is CASSPGDPNEKLFF. DNA of the CDR3: TGTGCCAGCAGTCCGGGGGATCCTAATGAAAAACTGTTTTTT. The rearrangement uses TRBV7-2 and TRBJ1-4; a weak D match, TRBD1 (5 bases). Trimming cost V 6 bases and J 3 bases, with 11 bases left between them. There are 14 residues in the CDR3. Germline CDR1 reads SGHTA; CDR2 reads FQGNSA.

The chain employs TRBV30 and TRBJ2-7; 8 bases fit TRBD1. V shed 2 bases, J shed 7 bases, and the junction held 7 bases outside the gene matches. CDR3 size: 13 residues. CDR1 and CDR2 from the germline V gene are GTSNPN and SVGIG (reference sequence). CDR3 nucleotide sequence: TGTGCCTGGAGTAGGCAGGGGGCGAGTGAGCAGTACTTC. Residues: CAWSRQGASEQYF. Variable domain in full (rest from reference TRBV30 and TRBJ2-7): SQTIHQWPATLVQPVGSPLSLECTVEGTSNPNLYWYRQAAGRGLQLLFYSVGIGQISSEVPQNLSASRPQDRQFILSSKKLLLSDSGFYLCAWSRQGASEQYFGPGTRLTVT.

The chain joins TRBV10-3 to TRBJ1-4; D remains unclear. V was cut by 6 bases and J by 0 bases, with 8 bases left in between. There are 14 residues in the CDR3. Germline CDR1 ENHRY, CDR2 SYGVKD. CDR3 in DNA: TGTGCCATCAGCCCAGGCGCAACTAATGAAAAACTGTTTTTT. It codes for CAISPGATNEKLFF.

The chain combines TRBV7-9 with TRBJ2-5, with no clear D. CDR1 and CDR2 (germline): SEHNR, FQNEAQ (reference sequence). This CDR3 comprises 15 residues. The V gene lost 0 bases and the J gene lost 3 bases, with 11 bases spanning the gap. CDR3 residues: CASSLANGWEETQYF. CDR3 coding DNA: TGTGCCAGCAGCTTAGCAAACGGGTGGGAAGAGACCCAGTACTTC.

For this clone: Additional DNA sequences in this sample encode the identical CDR3. The V and J genes are TRBV5-1 and TRBJ2-1; D remains ambiguous. V lost 0 bases and J lost 0, with 7 bases in between. The germline CDR1 and CDR2 sequences are SGHRS and YFSETQ. CDR3 size: 15 residues. The CDR3 spells CASSLERSSYNEQFF. DNA of the CDR3: TGCGCCAGCAGCTTGGAAAGGAGCTCCTACAATGAGCAGTTCTTC. The entire variable domain, with the rest obtained from reference TRBV5-1 and TRBJ2-1, is as follows: KAGVTQTPRYLIKTRGQQVTLSCSPISGHRSVSWYQQTPGQGLQFLFEYFSETQRNKGNFPGRFSGRQFSNSRSEMNVSTLELGDSALYLCASSLERSSYNEQFFGPGTRLTVL.

The chain has TRBV5-4 and TRBJ1-6, with 9 nucleotides matching TRBD1. J was trimmed by 6 bases and V by 4 bases; bases with no gene match: 2. Germline assignment: CDR1 SGHNT and CDR2 YYREEE (reference sequence). This CDR3 region has 14 residues. CDR3 sequence reads: CASSRTGVNSPLHF. The CDR3 DNA sequence: TGTGCCAGCAGCAGGACAGGGGTTAATTCACCCCTCCACTTT.

In regard to this clone: Other nucleotide sequences from this sample produce the same CDR3. The genes are TRBV27 and TRBJ1-5; 7 bases map to TRBD1. CDR1 and CDR2 from the germline V gene are MNHEY and SMNVEV (reference sequence). J gave up 5 bases and V 1 base, and 2 bases lay outside the gene matches. The CDR3 extends over 14 amino acids. CDR3 sequence: CASSLYRGDQPQHF. CDR3 coding DNA: TGTGCCAGCAGTTTATACAGGGGCGATCAGCCCCAGCATTTT.

The CDR3 spells CASSPPTSGGRVPLHF. CDR3 sequence (DNA): TGTGCCAGCTCACCACCCACTTCGGGGGGGCGGGTACCCCTCCACTTT. This chain links TRBV18 with TRBJ1-6, with D tentatively TRBD1 (6 bases). CDR3 length: 16 amino acids. V was trimmed by 0 bases and J by 12 bases, leaving 18 bases between them. Germline CDR1 reads KGHSH; CDR2 reads LQKENI.

The genes are TRBV7-9 and TRBJ1-5; D is unresolved. CDR1 SEHNR and CDR2 FQNEAQ come from the germline V gene (reference sequence). The V end lost 7 bases, the J end lost 9 bases, and 13 bases lay between the germline ends. This CDR3 region has 12 residues. CDR3 sequence reads: CASTISLGPQHF. The CDR3 coding sequence is TGTGCCAGCACCATATCCCTCGGGCCCCAGCATTTT.

J is TRBJ2-7 and V is TRBV5-1, with D hard to call. The CDR3 consists of 14 residues. Germline CDR1 and CDR2: SGHRS and YFSETQ. The ends were cut back, 1 base at V and 0 bases at J, with 8 bases in the middle. The CDR3 is CASSLKGPSYEQYF. The CDR3, as DNA: TGCGCCAGCAGCTTGAAAGGGCCCTCCTACGAGCAGTACTTC.

The chain combines TRBV6-5 with TRBJ1-3, with 7 bases identical to TRBD1. The CDR3 consists of 15 residues. J was trimmed by 0 bases and V by 6 bases; bases with no gene match: 5. Per the germline V gene, CDR1 is MNHEY and CDR2 is SVGAGI. The CDR3 is CASRGRGLSGNTIYF. As DNA, the CDR3 is TGTGCCAGCAGGGGTAGGGGGCTCTCTGGAAACACCATATATTTT.

The rearrangement joins TRBV29-1 to TRBJ1-2; the D gene is possibly TRBD1 (5 bases). The CDR3 consists of 12 residues. Germline V gives CDR1 SQVTM, CDR2 ANQGSEA. V lost 4 bases to trimming and J lost 8 bases, with 14 bases between them. This CDR3 is CSVGQQAGGYTF. CDR3 nucleotide sequence: TGCAGCGTTGGTCAACAGGCCGGAGGCTACACCTTC.

The J gene is TRBJ2-1, the V gene TRBV15, with 8 bases lining up with TRBD1. Germline trimming cut 5 bases from V and 8 bases from J; bases unmatched to any gene: 14. In germline, CDR1 is LNHNV, CDR2 YYDKDF (reference sequence). This CDR3 has 16 amino acids. The CDR3 is CATSRRQGLRSDEQFF. CDR3 nucleotide sequence: TGTGCCACCAGCCGACGACAGGGGCTAAGATCAGATGAGCAGTTCTTC.

The rearrangement links TRBV11-1 to TRBJ2-7, with TRBD2 identical over 13 bases. Unmatched junction bases numbered 2, after V lost 3 bases and J lost 6 bases. This CDR3 comprises 14 residues. Germline CDR1 and CDR2: SGHAT and FQDESV (reference sequence). CDR3 coding DNA: TGTGCCAGCAGCTTCGGACTAGCGGGGGTCGAGCAGTACTTC. Protein: CASSFGLAGVEQYF.

V gene TRBV6-1 combines with J gene TRBJ1-2, with D perhaps matching TRBD1 (5 bases). V gave up 1 base and J gave up 2 bases, with 14 bases separating them. The CDR3 length is 16 residues. Germline assignment: CDR1 MNHNS and CDR2 SASEGT. CDR3 DNA sequence: TGTGCCAGCAGTGAAGGCTGGCAGGGAGCAAACTATGGCTACACCTTC. This gives the protein CASSEGWQGANYGYTF.

This chain connects TRBV20-1 to TRBJ2-7, with a possible D match to TRBD1 (6 bases). Germline-derived CDR1 and CDR2 are DFQATT and SNEGSKA (reference sequence). The length of the CDR3 is 11 residues. The CDR3 sequence is CSQAQGMEQYF. CDR3 bases: TGCAGCCAGGCTCAGGGGATGGAGCAGTACTTC.

This clone was detected once. This chain uses TRBV4-3 with TRBJ2-1; TRBD2 aligns across 11 bases. V dropped 0 bases and J dropped 9; count of bases not matched to a gene: 7. Germline loops: CDR1 LGHNA, CDR2 YSLEER. CDR3 length: 16 residues. The CDR3 DNA sequence: TGCGCCAGCAGCCAAGATGTACTAGCGGGAGCGGGTGAGCAGTTCTTC. Amino acid sequence: CASSQDVLAGAGEQFF.

The CDR3 coding sequence is TGTGCCGGAAGACGGTTAGCTAACTATGGCTACACCTTC. Protein product: CAGRRLANYGYTF. This chain connects TRBV2 to TRBJ1-2; D is undetermined. The CDR3 is 13 amino acids. The V end was cut by 11 bases, the J end by 0 bases, with 13 bases between. Germline V gives CDR1 SNHLY, CDR2 FYNNEI.

The J gene is TRBJ2-5, the V gene TRBV5-4, with 7 positions matching TRBD2. From germline, CDR1 is SGHNT and CDR2 YYREEE (reference sequence). V trimming: 5 bases; J trimming: 4 bases; junction bases outside the gene matches: 17. CDR3 length equals 17 residues. Here the CDR3 DNA reads TGTGCCAGCAGACCTGGGGGAAAGGGCGGGAGTACAGAGACCCAGTACTTC. This encodes CASRPGGKGGSTETQYF. Based on the CDR3 plus reference TRBV5-4 and TRBJ2-5, the full variable domain is ETGVTQSPTHLIKTRGQQVTLRCSSQSGHNTVSWYQQALGQGPQFIFQYYREEENGRGNFPPRFSGLQFPNYSSELNVNALELDDSALYLCASRPGGKGGSTETQYFGPGTRLLVL.

The chain joins TRBV12-5 to TRBJ2-6; D may be TRBD1 (6 bases). CDR3 length: 16 amino acids. The germline V and J ends were trimmed by 5 bases and 1 base, with 12 bases remaining between them. The V gene's germline CDR1 is LGHNT and CDR2 FRNRAP. The CDR3 reads CASGPTGPSGANVLTF. The CDR3 DNA sequence: TGTGCTAGTGGTCCCACAGGGCCGTCTGGGGCCAACGTCCTGACTTTC. The whole variable domain, filled in from reference TRBV12-5 and TRBJ2-6, reads DARVTQTPRHKVTEMGQEVTMRCQPILGHNTVFWYRQTMMQGLELLAYFRNRAPLDDSGMPKDRFSAEMPDATLATLKIQPSEPRDSAVYFCASGPTGPSGANVLTFGAGSRLTVL.